One T cell receptor beta chain is described in this entry. The same CDR3 can be traced to other DNA sequences in this sample. The sorted-subset replicate PCRs were given 150 to 250 ng DNA, which is 27,000 or so T cell genomes. The assay was immunoSEQ multiplex PCR, and TCRdb's table has in-frame clones only and misses some. The sample records over 2 million clones, around 95% being singletons. This entry belongs to a study of shared clonotypes between healthy human individuals. Study details: Per donor, three plates held CD4 naive cells, three held CD4 memory, two held CD8 naive and one held CD8 memory.

CDR1 is SGHTA and CDR2 is FQGNSA in the germline V gene. Deletions cut 3 bases from V and 2 bases from J, with 7 bases between. This CDR3 has 14 amino acids. The sequenced sample was naive CD4+ T cells sorted from blood. Subset noted: CD45RA+ positively selected. The chain employs TRBV7-2 and TRBJ2-2, with D possibly TRBD1 on 5 matching bases. This TCR was sampled from a man between 18 and 35 years old in good health. The CDR3 DNA reads TGTGCCAGCAGCTTGGGGCTCAACACCGGGGAGCTGTTTTTT. This encodes CASSLGLNTGELFF.